This T cell receptor beta chain was found in a study of blood T cell repertoires in COVID-19. Study-wide background: PBMCs, B-cell-depleted T cells, or T cells provided the cDNA or gDNA that made up the material.

The ends lost 6 bases at V and 2 bases at J; junction bases unmatched: 17. Germline loops: CDR1 MGHRA, CDR2 YSYEKL. The CDR3 length is 19 residues. In the original analysis: Estimated nucleated cell counts came from reference gene primer amplification. The table came from immunoSEQ multiplex PCR; TCRdb's copy has only in-frame clones and leaves some out. V and J calls and clone size are given by that table; D and trimming were obtained from the DNA. The sample holds about 190,000 clones, approximately 86% seen once. The V and J genes are TRBV4-1 and TRBJ1-5, with 9 bases that match TRBD1. The TCR sequence derives from a man younger than 45 with acute or convalescent COVID-19. The sample comprised peripheral blood. In DNA form, the CDR3 reads TGCGCCAGCAGACCCGGGACAGGGAAGTTGTATTTCTGCAATCAGCCCCAGCATTTT. It translates to CASRPGTGKLYFCNQPQHF.